These 13 T cell receptor beta chains were all obtained from the same sample, sequenced in a study of CD8+CD57+ T cells in acquired aplastic anemia. Genomic DNA, serving as template, underwent TCR beta VDJ and CDR3 profiling. One entry per CDR3 protein results from TCRdb running MiXCR on the reads. The data contain some 64,000 distinct CDR3 sequences, about 50% of them singletons. The specimen was sorted CD4+, CD8+, or CD8+CD57+ T cells (not recorded which) from PBMCs. All receptors derive from a human donor in good health, serving as a control.

This clonotype is labeled as medium-sized. The chain uses TRBV29-1 and TRBJ2-7; no reliable D call. The CDR3 contains 13 residues. CDR1 and CDR2 (germline): SQVTM, ANQGSEA. Trimming left V 5 bases short and J 2 bases short, with 13 bases between. The CDR3 DNA is TGCAGCGTTTCCCTCATGGCCCCCTACGAGCAGTACTTC. Amino acid sequence: CSVSLMAPYEQYF.

This clonotype rates as medium-sized. The V gene is TRBV2, the J gene TRBJ2-7; the match to TRBD2 covers 8 bases. The germline gives CDR1 SNHLY, CDR2 FYNNEI. With V trimmed by 7 bases and J by 1 base, 3 bases remained unmatched. This CDR3 has 13 amino acids. In nucleotides, the CDR3 is TGTGCCAGCAAGGTAGCGGGATCCTACGAGCAGTACTTC. This translates into CASKVAGSYEQYF.

The chain is built from TRBV19 and TRBJ2-3; 10 bases align to TRBD1. The CDR3 extends over 17 amino acids. Germline CDR1 is LNHDA and CDR2 is SQIVND (reference sequence). Trimming took 5 bases from V and 3 from J; bases not matched to a gene: 11. The DNA for the CDR3 is TGTGCCAGTAGTCCTCGACAGGGGGCAGTACCTACAGATACGCAGTATTTT. It is translated as CASSPRQGAVPTDTQYF.

The chain uses TRBV10-3 and TRBJ2-2; 8 bases map to TRBD1. The length of the CDR3 is 14 residues. The germline CDR1 and CDR2 sequences are ENHRY and SYGVKD. J was trimmed by 6 bases and V by 10 bases; bases with no gene match: 10. The CDR3 DNA is TGTGCCAGCAGGGGGCGGACGGGGTCCGGGGAGCTGTTTTTT. Its protein product is CASRGRTGSGELFF.

This clonotype was counted only a few times. V and J are TRBV6-2 or TRBV6-3 and TRBJ1-1; D not resolved. The CDR3 consists of 18 residues. Germline-derived CDR1 and CDR2 are MNHEY and SVGEGT. The V gene lost 2 bases and the J gene lost 3 bases, with 22 bases spanning the gap. CDR3 bases: TGTGCCAGCAGTTACAATTTGGGCGGGTTTAGGGCGGACACTGAAGCTTTCTTT. It translates to CASSYNLGGFRADTEAFF.

Note on this clonotype: One end of the junction fails to match germline, which may point to a read error. This rearrangement joins TRBV19 to TRBJ1-1; D call uncertain. CDR1 is LNHDA, CDR2 SQIVND, per germline (reference sequence). The CDR3 is 11 amino acids. CDR3 in DNA: TGTGCCGGTAGTATTGACACTGAAGCTTTCTTT. Translated: CAGSIDTEAFF.

The chain couples TRBV9 to TRBJ1-5; D perhaps matches TRBD1 (5 bases). The V gene lost 4 bases and the J gene lost 2 bases, with 16 bases spanning the gap. Germline-derived CDR1 and CDR2 are SGDLS and YYNGEE. The CDR3 has 16 amino acids. The CDR3 bases are TGTGCCAGCAGCCCAACCATGGGGGTCGGCAATCAGCCCCAGCATTTT. The encoded protein is CASSPTMGVGNQPQHF. Looking up the rest from reference TRBV9 and TRBJ1-5 gives the full variable domain: DSGVTQTPKHLITATGQRVTLRCSPRSGDLSVYWYQQSLDQGLQFLIQYYNGEERAKGNILERFSAQQFPDLHSELNLSSLELGDSALYFCASSPTMGVGNQPQHFGDGTRLSIL.

This clonotype was counted at least ten times. This sequence joins TRBV4-2 and TRBJ2-4, with 8 nucleotides matching TRBD2. Per germline, CDR1 LGHNA and CDR2 YNFKEQ. Trimming took 3 bases from V and 7 from J; bases not matched to a gene: 8. This CDR3 is built from 15 residues. CDR3 sequence (DNA): TGTGCCAGCAGCCAGGAAGCGGGAGCCGGGAACATTCAGTACTTC. Its protein product is CASSQEAGAGNIQYF.

This clonotype was detected ten times or more. The genes are TRBV5-1 and TRBJ2-1; D gene unclear. The V gene's germline CDR1 is SGHRS and CDR2 YFSETQ. Deletions cut 2 bases from V and 4 bases from J, with 10 bases between. The CDR3 length is 14 residues. The CDR3 loop is CASSLTATYNEQFF. CDR3 bases: TGCGCCAGCAGCTTAACAGCCACATACAATGAGCAGTTCTTC.

This clonotype was observed once. Its ends do not fully match the called genes, so a read error is possible. The chain joins TRBV7-8 to TRBJ2-1; D not certain. This CDR3 contains 15 residues. From germline, CDR1 is SGHVS and CDR2 FQNEAQ. The CDR3 here is CAGSLGRILGNEQFF. CDR3 nucleotides: TGTGCCGGCAGCTTAGGTCGCATCCTGGGTAATGAGCAGTTCTTC.

The V call is TRBV10-1, the J call TRBJ2-7; possibly TRBD1 for D (5 bases). CDR3 size: 14 residues. The germline V gene has CDR1 WNHNN and CDR2 SYGVQD (reference sequence). The V end lost 7 bases, the J end lost 3 bases, and 16 bases lay between the germline ends. CDR3 sequence: CASIGVSLNYEQYV. The DNA of the CDR3 is TGCGCCAGCATAGGGGTCTCTCTCAACTACGAGCAGTACGTC.

The genes are TRBV19 and TRBJ1-5; D gene uncertain. This CDR3 is built from 12 residues. Trimming removed 6 bases from V and 5 bases from J, with 8 bases in between. Germline V gene sequence: CDR1 LNHDA, CDR2 SQIVND (reference sequence). CDR3: CASRAGDQPQHF. CDR3 coding DNA: TGTGCCAGTAGGGCTGGGGATCAGCCCCAGCATTTT.

This clonotype was seen only a few times. This chain links TRBV29-1 with TRBJ1-1; D might be TRBD1 (5 bases). Trimming cost V 2 bases and J 2 bases, with 9 bases left between them. CDR1 and CDR2 (germline): SQVTM, ANQGSEA. This CDR3 has 13 residues. The CDR3, as DNA: TGCAGCGTTGAACCGGGGCTCAACACTGAAGCTTTCTTT. Its protein is CSVEPGLNTEAFF.